One sample yielded the 27 T cell receptor beta chains listed below, sequenced in a study of T-cell memory formation after mild COVID-19. TCRdb re-derived calls from the 5' RACE reads in MiXCR, one entry per CDR3 protein. The table includes about 400,000 distinct CDR3 sequences, more than 15% detected once. What was sequenced was PBMCs or a T cell subset sorted from them (not recorded which). These receptors were collected from a man between 18 and 29 years old who had mild COVID-19 (a few samples of this study predate the infection). Cell type and time point are not known.

This clonotype was detected a few times. The rearrangement links TRBV5-1 to TRBJ1-1, with TRBD1 identical over 7 bases. Germline trimming cut 4 bases from V and 3 bases from J; bases unmatched to any gene: 6. Germline CDR1 and CDR2: SGHRS and YFSETQ. CDR3 length: 14 residues. The CDR3 loop reads CASSPTGVHTEAFF. In nucleotides, the CDR3 is TGCGCCAGCAGCCCCACAGGGGTTCACACTGAAGCTTTCTTT.

The sample holds a few counts of this clonotype. V usage is TRBV7-8 and J usage is TRBJ2-3, with D perhaps matching TRBD2 (5 bases). The germline gives CDR1 SGHVS, CDR2 FQNEAQ. The CDR3 covers 11 residues. V was trimmed by 8 bases and J by 14 bases, leaving 17 bases between them. The CDR3 nucleotides read TGTGCCAGCGCCGCAGCGGCGTTACTGTATTTT. As protein: CASAAAALLYF.

The genes are TRBV9 and TRBJ2-2, with D tentatively TRBD2 (6 bases). The CDR3 loop spans 15 amino acids. V shed 4 bases and J shed 5 bases, with 15 bases lying between them. Germline CDR1 SGDLS, CDR2 YYNGEE. CDR3 nucleotides: TGTGCCAGCAGCCCGGGGGACTTTGAAACCGGGGAGCTGTTTTTT. Its translation: CASSPGDFETGELFF.

This clonotype was picked up a small number of times. V gene TRBV7-8 combines with J gene TRBJ1-3; a possible D gene is TRBD1 (5 bases). The CDR3 is made up of 15 amino acids. The germline V gene encodes CDR1 SGHVS and CDR2 FQNEAQ. The V and J ends lost 4 bases and 6 bases respectively, with 16 bases between them. CDR3 residues: CASSYFWGKENTIYF. CDR3 DNA sequence: TGTGCCAGCAGCTACTTCTGGGGGAAGGAAAACACCATATATTTT.

This clonotype was observed a few times. The V call is TRBV15, the J call TRBJ1-2, with D uncertain. There are 15 residues in the CDR3. Per the germline V gene, CDR1 is LNHNV and CDR2 is YYDKDF (reference sequence). V was pared by 3 bases and J by 3 bases, with 14 bases between. This CDR3 reads CATSSLDGIYYGYTF. In DNA form, the CDR3 reads TGTGCCACCAGCAGTTTGGACGGAATTTACTATGGCTACACCTTC.

This clonotype occurred a few times. The chain is built from TRBV4-2 and TRBJ2-1, with D maybe TRBD2 (5 bases). Trimming took off 1 base at V and 4 bases at J, with 8 bases between the two ends. This CDR3 region has 14 residues. CDR1 and CDR2 from the germline V gene are LGHNA and YNFKEQ. CDR3 protein: CASSQGTPYNEQFF. The CDR3 region has the DNA TGTGCCAGCAGCCAAGGGACTCCTTACAATGAGCAGTTCTTC.

This chain links TRBV18 with TRBJ1-3, with D maybe TRBD1 (5 bases). Germline loops: CDR1 KGHSH, CDR2 LQKENI. The CDR3 runs 16 residues. The V end was cut by 2 bases, the J end by 4 bases, with 15 bases between. The CDR3 loop reads CASSPSPGSGGNTIYF. The CDR3 nucleotides read TGTGCCAGCTCACCATCTCCAGGGTCCGGCGGAAACACCATATATTTT.

This clonotype appeared a few times. V usage is TRBV20-1 and J usage is TRBJ2-7, with 7 bases matching TRBD1. Germline CDR1 is DFQATT and CDR2 is SNEGSKA (reference sequence). V dropped 7 bases and J dropped 3; count of bases not matched to a gene: 6. There are 12 residues in the CDR3. The CDR3 region is CSVRGQNYEQYV. CDR3 bases: TGCAGTGTCCGGGGACAGAACTACGAGCAGTACGTC.

In its sample, this clonotype was seen a few times. This CDR3 is CASSLTTGTEAFF. The CDR3 region has the DNA TGTGCCAGCAGCTTAACAACAGGAACTGAAGCTTTCTTT. The chain has TRBV7-3 and TRBJ1-1; D is perhaps TRBD1 (5 bases). CDR3 length equals 13 residues. Germline loops: CDR1 SGHTA, CDR2 FQGTGA. V was shortened by 0 bases and J by 5 bases, with 7 bases between the two germline ends.

This chain joins TRBV6-1 and TRBJ1-1, with D perhaps TRBD1 (6 bases). The CDR3 has 14 amino acids. With 1 base removed from V and 7 bases from J, the gap between germline ends came to 13 bases. CDR1 is MNHNS, CDR2 SASEGT, per germline. The CDR3 region is CASSEVGARSEAFF. In DNA form, the CDR3 reads TGTGCCAGCAGTGAAGTGGGGGCGCGTAGTGAAGCTTTCTTT.

In its sample, this clonotype was seen once. V and J are TRBV3-1 and TRBJ1-4; TRBD1 might be the D (5 bases). This CDR3 spans 16 amino acids. Germline CDR1 and CDR2: LGHDT and YNNKEL (reference sequence). Trimming shortened V by 4 bases and J by 0 bases, and 12 bases separated the two germline ends. This CDR3 reads CASSLGQKATNEKLFF. CDR3 nucleotides: TGTGCCAGCAGCCTGGGGCAGAAAGCAACTAATGAAAAACTGTTTTTT.

The chain recombines TRBV5-6 with TRBJ2-7, with 8 bases identical to TRBD1. Losses at the gene ends were 0 bases for V and 10 bases for J; bases not matched to a gene: 6. The germline gives CDR1 SGHDT, CDR2 YYEEEE. The CDR3 has 13 amino acids. CDR3 loop: CASSLAGGTGQYV. The CDR3 bases are TGTGCCAGCAGCTTGGCTGGCGGGACAGGTCAGTACGTC.

The J gene is TRBJ2-5, the V gene TRBV11-2; 8 bases agree with TRBD2. V gave up 0 bases and J gave up 7 bases; unmatched junction bases: 4. The length of the CDR3 is 14 residues. Per germline, CDR1 SGHAT and CDR2 FQNNGV. This CDR3 reads CASSLERTSRTQYF. CDR3 DNA sequence: TGTGCCAGCAGCTTAGAGAGGACTAGCAGGACCCAGTACTTC.

This rearrangement joins TRBV5-1 to TRBJ1-1; 7 bases line up with TRBD1. The CDR3 is made up of 12 amino acids. CDR1 SGHRS and CDR2 YFSETQ come from the germline V gene. The trim removed 4 bases at V and 11 bases at J, leaving 8 bases unmatched. The CDR3 DNA sequence: TGCGCCAGCAGCAGTGGACAGGAGCGCGCTTTCTTT. This encodes CASSSGQERAFF.

The gene calls are TRBV10-2 and TRBJ1-1, with a possible D match to TRBD1 (5 bases). Per the germline V gene, CDR1 is WSHSY and CDR2 is SAAADI. V shed 8 bases and J shed 0 bases, with 13 bases lying between them. This CDR3 is built from 14 residues. In DNA form, the CDR3 reads TGCGCCAGCGGATCCCGGGGCATGAACACTGAAGCTTTCTTT. Its protein product is CASGSRGMNTEAFF.

This chain connects TRBV24-1 to TRBJ2-1; 9 nucleotides align to TRBD1. The CDR3 contains 15 residues. In germline, CDR1 is KGHDR, CDR2 SFDVKD. The V segment lost 4 bases and the J segment 6 bases; nucleotides outside the gene matches: 6. CDR3 DNA sequence: TGTGCCACCAGTGACCCCGGGACAGGGACCAATGAGCAGTTCTTC. This translates into CATSDPGTGTNEQFF.

The V call is TRBV5-1, the J call TRBJ2-3, with 7 bases that match TRBD2. CDR1 SGHRS and CDR2 YFSETQ come from the germline V gene. With V trimmed by 4 bases and J by 7 bases, 6 bases remained unmatched. The CDR3 is 13 residues long. The DNA of the CDR3 is TGCGCCAGCAGCCCAGCGGGGAGTTATACGCAGTATTTT. Protein: CASSPAGSYTQYF.

This chain joins TRBV6-2 or TRBV6-3 and TRBJ2-5, with D unclear. Trimming cost V 1 base and J 5 bases, with 17 bases left between them. Looked up from germline, CDR1 is MNHEY and CDR2 is SVGEGT. CDR3 length: 16 amino acids. In DNA form, the CDR3 reads TGTGCCAGCAGTTACTACGCGCAGGACGCAACCGAGACCCAGTACTTC. As protein: CASSYYAQDATETQYF.

The chain employs TRBV7-3 and TRBJ2-5, with 10 bases that match TRBD1. Germline CDR1 and CDR2: SGHTA and FQGTGA. The CDR3 spans 15 residues. V dropped 5 bases and J dropped 4; count of bases not matched to a gene: 7. The CDR3 sequence: CASSPQGTGVETQYF. CDR3 nucleotide sequence: TGTGCCAGCAGCCCACAGGGGACAGGGGTAGAGACCCAGTACTTC. Looking up the rest from reference TRBV7-3 and TRBJ2-5 gives the full variable domain: GAGVSQTPSNKVTEKGKYVELRCDPISGHTALYWYRQSLGQGPEFLIYFQGTGAADDSGLPNDRFFAVRPEGSVSTLKIQRTERGDSAVYLCASSPQGTGVETQYFGPGTRLLVL.

This clonotype was seen more than once but under ten times. The chain is built from TRBV20-1 and TRBJ2-3; either TRBD1 or TRBD2 may fit D (5 bases each). Germline assignment: CDR1 DFQATT and CDR2 SNEGSKA (reference sequence). The CDR3 has 12 residues. The V gene lost 5 bases and the J gene lost 4 bases, with 10 bases spanning the gap. The CDR3 DNA sequence: TGCAGTGCTTTGAGAGGGGCAGATACGCAGTATTTT. Translating it yields CSALRGADTQYF.

The sample holds a few counts of this clonotype. The genes are TRBV7-3 and TRBJ2-2; no clear D gene. The CDR3 loop spans 16 amino acids. The V gene lost 3 bases and the J gene lost 0 bases, with 11 bases spanning the gap. The germline V gene has CDR1 SGHTA and CDR2 FQGTGA. As DNA, the CDR3 is TGTGCCAGCAGCTTCAACACGGGTGCGAACACCGGGGAGCTGTTTTTT. Protein product: CASSFNTGANTGELFF.

This clonotype was seen a handful of times. V and J are TRBV9 and TRBJ2-2; no clear D. Germline values: CDR1 SGDLS, CDR2 YYNGEE. The CDR3 loop spans 21 amino acids. V shed 4 bases and J shed 1 base, with 29 bases lying between them. The CDR3 region is CASSPTVSPRRRYLNTGELFF. CDR3 nucleotides: TGTGCCAGCAGCCCAACAGTCAGCCCACGGAGACGGTACTTGAACACCGGGGAGCTGTTTTTT.

The chain recombines TRBV29-1 with TRBJ1-2; D gene unclear. The CDR3 consists of 10 residues. Germline values: CDR1 SQVTM, CDR2 ANQGSEA. V shed 3 bases and J shed 6 bases, with 5 bases lying between them. The CDR3 reads CSVDQNGYTF. Here the CDR3 DNA reads TGCAGCGTTGACCAGAATGGCTACACCTTC. Variable domain in full (rest from reference TRBV29-1 and TRBJ1-2): SAVISQKPSRDICQRGTSLTIQCQVDSQVTMMFWYRQQPGQSLTLIATANQGSEATYESGFVIDKFPISRPNLTFSTLTVSNMSPEDSSIYLCSVDQNGYTFGSGTRLTVV.

This clonotype was observed at least ten times. The chain combines TRBV7-9 with TRBJ2-1; TRBD2 matches at 10 bases. V dropped 2 bases and J dropped 6; count of bases not matched to a gene: 4. Germline CDR1 and CDR2: SEHNR and FQNEAQ (reference sequence). The CDR3 runs to 15 residues. The CDR3 loop reads CASSLQRGGPNEQFF. The CDR3 DNA follows: TGTGCCAGCAGCTTACAGCGGGGGGGCCCCAATGAGCAGTTCTTC.

This clonotype came up a few times. The V call is TRBV15, the J call TRBJ2-1, with D possibly being TRBD2 (6 bases). CDR1 is LNHNV, CDR2 YYDKDF, per germline (reference sequence). V dropped 1 base and J dropped 6 bases, with 16 bases sitting between them. CDR3 size: 16 residues. The CDR3 spells CATSRGVGGPVNEQFF. DNA of the CDR3: TGTGCCACCAGCAGAGGGGTAGGAGGGCCAGTCAATGAGCAGTTCTTC.

The genes are TRBV7-2 and TRBJ2-3; D not resolved. Trimming cost V 5 bases and J 4 bases, with 10 bases left between them. CDR1 and CDR2 (germline): SGHTA, FQGNSA. The CDR3 runs 13 residues. The CDR3 coding sequence is TGTGCCAGCAGCCCGGACCCGGCAGATACGCAGTATTTT. Residues: CASSPDPADTQYF.

This clonotype was found a few times. V is TRBV6-5 and J is TRBJ2-1; maybe TRBD2 (5 bases). Per the germline V gene, CDR1 is MNHEY and CDR2 is SVGAGI. The CDR3 loop spans 13 amino acids. V gave up 8 bases and J gave up 5 bases, with 13 bases separating them. Written as DNA, the CDR3 is TGTGCCAGCGTGAGGGAGTACGACAATGAGCAGTTCTTC. Protein sequence: CASVREYDNEQFF.